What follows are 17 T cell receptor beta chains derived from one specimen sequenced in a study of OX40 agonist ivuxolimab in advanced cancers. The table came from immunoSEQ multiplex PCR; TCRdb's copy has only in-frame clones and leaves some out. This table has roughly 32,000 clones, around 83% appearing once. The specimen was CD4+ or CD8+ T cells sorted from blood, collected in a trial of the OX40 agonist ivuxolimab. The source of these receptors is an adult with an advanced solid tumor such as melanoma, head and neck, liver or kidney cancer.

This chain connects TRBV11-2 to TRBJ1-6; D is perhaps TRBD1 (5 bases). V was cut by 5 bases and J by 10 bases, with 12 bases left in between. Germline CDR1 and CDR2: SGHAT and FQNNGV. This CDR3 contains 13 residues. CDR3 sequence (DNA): TGTGCCAGCAGCGAAAGACAGCTATCACCCCTCCACTTT. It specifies CASSERQLSPLHF.

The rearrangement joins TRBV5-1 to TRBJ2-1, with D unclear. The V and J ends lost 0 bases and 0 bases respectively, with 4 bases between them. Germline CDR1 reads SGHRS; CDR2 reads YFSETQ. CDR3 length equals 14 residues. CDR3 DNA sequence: TGCGCCAGCAGCTTGGAAAGCTCCTACAATGAGCAGTTCTTC. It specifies CASSLESSYNEQFF.

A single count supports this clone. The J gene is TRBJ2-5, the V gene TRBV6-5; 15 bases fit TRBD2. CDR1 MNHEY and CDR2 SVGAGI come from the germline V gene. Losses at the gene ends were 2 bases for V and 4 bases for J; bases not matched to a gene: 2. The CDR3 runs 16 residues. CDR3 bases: TGTGCCAGCAGTTACACGGGACTAGCGGGGGGAGAGACCCAGTACTTC. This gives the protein CASSYTGLAGGETQYF.

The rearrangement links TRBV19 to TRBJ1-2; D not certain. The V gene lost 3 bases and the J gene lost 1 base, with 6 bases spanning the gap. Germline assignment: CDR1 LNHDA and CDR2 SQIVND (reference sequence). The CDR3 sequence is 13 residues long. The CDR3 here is CASSIGDNYGYTF. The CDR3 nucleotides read TGTGCCAGTAGTATCGGGGATAACTATGGCTACACCTTC. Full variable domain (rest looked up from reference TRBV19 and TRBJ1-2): DGGITQSPKYLFRKEGQNVTLSCEQNLNHDAMYWYRQDPGQGLRLIYYSQIVNDFQKGDIAEGYSVSREKKESFPLTVTSAQKNPTAFYLCASSIGDNYGYTFGSGTRLTVV.

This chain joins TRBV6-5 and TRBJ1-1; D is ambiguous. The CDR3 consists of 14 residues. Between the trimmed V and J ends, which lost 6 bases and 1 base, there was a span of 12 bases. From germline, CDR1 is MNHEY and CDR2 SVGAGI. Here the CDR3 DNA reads TGTGCCAGCAGCCCGATCTCTCAGAACACTGAAGCTTTCTTT. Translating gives CASSPISQNTEAFF.

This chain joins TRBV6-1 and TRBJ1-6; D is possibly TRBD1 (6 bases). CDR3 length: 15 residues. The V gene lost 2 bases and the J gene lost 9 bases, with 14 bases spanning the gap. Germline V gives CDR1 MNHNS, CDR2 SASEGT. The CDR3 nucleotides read TGTGCCAGCAGTGAATCGGGGGCGGTTGGTTCACCCCTCCACTTT. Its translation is CASSESGAVGSPLHF.

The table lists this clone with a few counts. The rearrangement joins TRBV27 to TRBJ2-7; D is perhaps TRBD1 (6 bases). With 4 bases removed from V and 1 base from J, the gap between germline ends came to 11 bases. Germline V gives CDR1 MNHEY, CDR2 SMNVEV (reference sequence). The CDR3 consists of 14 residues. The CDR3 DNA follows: TGTGCCAGCAGTTCCCCGGACAGATCCTACGAGCAGTACTTC. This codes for CASSSPDRSYEQYF.

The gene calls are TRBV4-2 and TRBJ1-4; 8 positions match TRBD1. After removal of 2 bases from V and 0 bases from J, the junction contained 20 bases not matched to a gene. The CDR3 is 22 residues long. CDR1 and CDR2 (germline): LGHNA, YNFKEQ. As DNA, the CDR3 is TGTGCCAGCAGCCAATTTAAGAGGGCACGGGACAGGAACTTTGCAACTAATGAAAAACTGTTTTTT. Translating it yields CASSQFKRARDRNFATNEKLFF.

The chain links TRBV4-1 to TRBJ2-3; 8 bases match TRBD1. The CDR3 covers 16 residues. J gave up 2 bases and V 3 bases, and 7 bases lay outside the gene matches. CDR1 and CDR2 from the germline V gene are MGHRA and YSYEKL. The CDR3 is CASSQDRTGPTDTQYF. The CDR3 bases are TGCGCCAGCAGCCAGGACCGGACAGGGCCCACAGATACGCAGTATTTT.

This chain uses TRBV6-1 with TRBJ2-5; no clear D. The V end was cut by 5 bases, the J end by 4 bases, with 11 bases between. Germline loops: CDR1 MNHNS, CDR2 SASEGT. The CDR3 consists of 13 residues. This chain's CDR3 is CASSSIGGETQYF. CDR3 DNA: TGTGCCAGCAGTTCCATCGGTGGAGAGACCCAGTACTTC.

DNA of the CDR3: TGTGCCAGCAGTGACAGCGGGGCGGGCACAGATACGCAGTATTTT. This translates into CASSDSGAGTDTQYF. This chain joins TRBV2 and TRBJ2-3; TRBD2 matches 7 bases. The CDR3 totals 15 residues. Per the germline V gene, CDR1 is SNHLY and CDR2 is FYNNEI. V lost 3 bases and J lost 1; bases outside the gene matches: 4.

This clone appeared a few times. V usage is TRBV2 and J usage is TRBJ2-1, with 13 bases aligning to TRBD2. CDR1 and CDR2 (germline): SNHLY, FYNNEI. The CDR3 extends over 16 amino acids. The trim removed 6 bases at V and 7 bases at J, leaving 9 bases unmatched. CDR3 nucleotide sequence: TGTGCCAGCAGATTACTAGCGGGGGGGCATGTTAATGAGCAGTTCTTC. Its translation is CASRLLAGGHVNEQFF.

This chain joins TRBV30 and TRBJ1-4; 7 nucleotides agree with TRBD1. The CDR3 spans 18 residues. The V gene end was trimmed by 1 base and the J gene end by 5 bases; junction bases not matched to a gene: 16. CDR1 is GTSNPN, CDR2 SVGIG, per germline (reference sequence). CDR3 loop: CAWSGGPRQGLRNEKLFF. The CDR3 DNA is TGTGCCTGGAGTGGGGGACCAAGACAGGGCTTGAGAAATGAAAAACTGTTTTTT.

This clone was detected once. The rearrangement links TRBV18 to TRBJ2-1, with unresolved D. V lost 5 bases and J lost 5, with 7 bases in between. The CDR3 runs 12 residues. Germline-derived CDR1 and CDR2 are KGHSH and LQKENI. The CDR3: CASSKQNNEQFF. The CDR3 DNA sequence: TGTGCCAGCTCAAAACAGAACAATGAGCAGTTCTTC.

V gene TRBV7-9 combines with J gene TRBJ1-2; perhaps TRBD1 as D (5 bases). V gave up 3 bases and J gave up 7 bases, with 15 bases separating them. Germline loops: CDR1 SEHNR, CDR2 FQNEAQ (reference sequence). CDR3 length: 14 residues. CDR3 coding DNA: TGTGCCAGCAGCTTGGCAGCAACCAGGGCTGGCTACACCTTC. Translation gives CASSLAATRAGYTF.

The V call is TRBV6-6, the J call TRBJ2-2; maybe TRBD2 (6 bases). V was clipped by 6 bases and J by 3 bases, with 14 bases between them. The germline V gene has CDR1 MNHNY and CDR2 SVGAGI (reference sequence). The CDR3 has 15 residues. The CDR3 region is CASSSGGGDTGELFF. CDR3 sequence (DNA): TGTGCCAGCAGCTCCGGGGGTGGGGACACCGGGGAGCTGTTTTTT.

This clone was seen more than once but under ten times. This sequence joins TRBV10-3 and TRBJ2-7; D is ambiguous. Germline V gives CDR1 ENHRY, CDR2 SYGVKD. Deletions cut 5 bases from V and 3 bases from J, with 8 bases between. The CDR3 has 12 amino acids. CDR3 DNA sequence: TGTGCCATCAGTACAAGGGACTACGAGCAGTACTTC. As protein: CAISTRDYEQYF.